The entry that follows covers one T cell receptor beta chain sequence. Its antigen is as yet unknown. PBMC samples from each donor numbered at least one pre-ART and at least two post-ART. Each sample contained about 1-10 million cryopreserved PBMC, thawed before DNA extraction. In germline, CDR1 is SEHNR, CDR2 FQNEAQ (reference sequence). V was trimmed by 0 bases and J by 4 bases, leaving 12 bases between them. This CDR3 spans 15 amino acids. The sample comes from a study of long-term antiretroviral therapy in people with HIV. The run of the v3.0 immunoSEQ assay was at survey level. Only in-frame clones appear in the TCRdb table, and some are missing; sequencing was by immunoSEQ multiplex PCR. Counted here are about 27,000 clones, roughly 85% occurring once; the ten biggest clones make up around 10%. Study-level results: With ART, diversity went up but was still lower than in transplant donor controls. Clones with expansion before ART led the repertoire at all time points.

The sample in question was unsorted PBMCs, obtained 0.8 years before starting antiretroviral therapy. The V call is TRBV7-9, the J call TRBJ2-5; D possibly uses TRBD1 or TRBD2 (5 bases each). The clonotype was recovered from a man aged 18 to 30 with HIV. CDR3 region: CASSLAEVGAETQYF. The CDR3 nucleotides read TGTGCCAGCAGCTTAGCGGAGGTAGGGGCAGAGACCCAGTACTTC.